This T cell receptor (beta chain) was recorded in a study of T cell responses to AZD1222 COVID-19 vaccine. Some clones are missing from TCRdb's copy, which holds only in-frame ones; the method was immunoSEQ multiplex PCR. The sample records over 75,000 clones, 85% to 90% being singletons. Study-level results: Only a handful of people who got AZD1222 tested seropositive at baseline. Receipt of two AZD1222 doses was followed by a rise in Spike-specific TCR breadth and depth. It was only after the peak T cell response that any repertoires were sampled. Regions 160-218 and 743-854 dominated among vaccine-associated CD4 TCRs spanning spike.

To note about this clone: Its antigen is unidentified.

The clonotype was recovered from an adult who received the AZD1222 COVID-19 vaccine. Sequenced here: peripheral blood, sampled 28 days after the second AZD1222 dose.

The CDR3 DNA is TGCGCCAGCAGCTTGGGAGGTCTAGCGGGTAACACCGGGGAGCTGTTTTTT. It yields the protein CASSLGGLAGNTGELFF. This sequence joins TRBV5-1 and TRBJ2-2, with 8 nucleotides matching TRBD2. Looked up from germline, CDR1 is SGHRS and CDR2 is YFSETQ. The V gene end was trimmed by 0 bases and the J gene end by 2 bases; junction bases not matched to a gene: 6. The CDR3 totals 17 residues.